The clone carrying this T cell receptor (beta chain) has only a few counts. Its specificity is not known. The V end lost 4 bases, the J end lost 6 bases, and 16 bases lay between the germline ends. The CDR3 has 15 residues. Germline assignment: CDR1 SGHTA and CDR2 FQGNSA. The sample belongs to a study of blood T cells in healthy people across ages. The study's findings and limits: Underestimates were what the diversity estimates from one million T cells were considered to be.

A second roughly 6 to 11 cycle PCR used barcoded and J-beta primers. In TCRdb, the 5' RACE reads were re-called with MiXCR into one record per CDR3 protein. This table has about 1.5 million distinct CDR3 sequences, approximately 39% appearing once. The material sequenced was blood. This chain joins TRBV7-2 and TRBJ2-4, with no clear D. This receptor was taken from a young woman in good health. The CDR3 loop reads CASSSLPETRNIQYF. The CDR3 nucleotides are TGTGCCAGCAGCTCACTCCCGGAAACCAGAAACATTCAGTACTTC.